Listed below are T cell receptor beta chains from one sample, sequenced in a study of memory CD4+ T cells and cytomegalovirus serostatus. The protocol was immunoSEQ multiplex PCR, while the TCRdb copy is restricted to in-frame clones and leaves out a portion. This table has under 50,000 clones, 60% to 80% appearing once. Sequenced sample: memory CD4+ T cells from blood. These receptors originate from an adult in good health and CMV-seropositive. CDR3s include the opening cysteine and the closing phenylalanine or tryptophan. D genes are given only for firm matches. Clone size is stated in some rows and not others, as once, few, many or a class when expanded.

size	V	D	J	DNA	CDR3
NA	TRBV7-6	TRBD1	TRBJ1-3	TGTGCCAGCACCTCAGGGGGCGCGGAAGGAAACACCATATATTTT	CASTSGGAEGNTIYF
NA	TRBV11-1	NA	TRBJ1-6	TGTGCCAGCAGCTCTTACAGCGGATCACCCCTCCACTTT	CASSSYSGSPLHF
NA	TRBV18	TRBD1	TRBJ1-2	TGTGCCAGCTCACCTGGACAGGGAGTTTTCTCTGGCTACACCTTC	CASSPGQGVFSGYTF
NA	TRBV7-9	NA	TRBJ1-1	TGTGCCAGACGACGACTCCACGACAGGTTGAACACTGAAGCTTTCTTT	CARRRLHDRLNTEAFF
NA	TRBV2	TRBD1	TRBJ1-2	TGTGCCAGCTCCAGCCAGGGGGGAAACTATGGCTACACCTTC	CASSSQGGNYGYTF
NA	TRBV10-1	TRBD1	TRBJ2-3	TGCGCCAGCAGTGAGGACAGGGGGCTCACAGATACGCAGTATTTT	CASSEDRGLTDTQYF
NA	TRBV4-1	NA	TRBJ1-4	TGCGCCAGCCAGGGGCCGGGAAATGAAAAACTGTTTTTT	CASQGPGNEKLFF
NA	TRBV14	NA	TRBJ1-2	TGTGCCAGCAGCCAAGATCGAAGGCGACAAGACTATGGCTACACCTTC	CASSQDRRRQDYGYTF
NA	TRBV6-6	NA	TRBJ1-6	TGTGCCAGCAGTTACCCGTCCGGGACCGCACCCCTCCACTTT	CASSYPSGTAPLHF
NA	TRBV7-9	NA	TRBJ1-3	TGTGCCAGCAGCTTAGTCTCGGAGGAAACGGGAAACACCATATATTTT	CASSLVSEETGNTIYF
NA	TRBV5-1	NA	TRBJ2-3	TGCGCCAGCAGAGCAGGGGCAGATACGCAGTATTTT	CASRAGADTQYF
NA	TRBV5-1	TRBD1	TRBJ2-7	TGCGCCAGCAGCCCGCTATCGACAGGGGGCGAGCAGTACTTC	CASSPLSTGGEQYF
once	TRBV16	NA	TRBJ1-6	TGTGCCAGCAGCCTTTACGGGAGGGGCATTGGGTATAATTCACCCCTCCACTTT	CASSLYGRGIGYNSPLHF
NA	TRBV18	NA	TRBJ1-6	TGTGCCAGCTCACCACCGTTCGGTGATTCACCCCTCCACTTT	CASSPPFGDSPLHF
NA	TRBV28	NA	TRBJ1-1	TGTGCCAGCAGTCCATCGCAGGGTGAAGCTTTCTTT	CASSPSQGEAFF
NA	TRBV7-2	TRBD2	TRBJ2-7	TGTGCCAGCAGCTTAGCTAGCGGGGAAACCTACGAGCAGTACTTC	CASSLASGETYEQYF
NA	TRBV4-1	NA	TRBJ2-3	TGCGCCAGCAGCCAAGAGGCAGGAATCACAGATACGCAGTATTTT	CASSQEAGITDTQYF
NA	TRBV7-2	TRBD2	TRBJ2-3	TGTGCCAGCAGCTTAGCTTCTAGCGGGGGTCCAGATACGCAGTATTTT	CASSLASSGGPDTQYF
NA	TRBV6-5	NA	TRBJ1-6	TGTGCCAGCAGTTACGGTGGATTTCATGATTCACCCCTCCACTTT	CASSYGGFHDSPLHF
NA	TRBV5-1	NA	TRBJ2-3	TGCGCCAGCAGCCCACAGATGAGGGCAGATACGCAGTATTTT	CASSPQMRADTQYF
few	TRBV6-6	NA	TRBJ1-6	TGTGCCAGCAGCCCTAGCTCCTATAATTCACCCCTCCACTTT	CASSPSSYNSPLHF
NA	TRBV6-1	TRBD2	TRBJ2-5	TGTGCCAGCAGTGGGGGACTAGCTCCAGAGACCCAGTACTTC	CASSGGLAPETQYF
NA	TRBV6-5	NA	TRBJ2-5	TGTGCCAGCAGTCCCTCGATTGGAGAGACCCAGTACTTC	CASSPSIGETQYF
NA	TRBV30	NA	TRBJ1-5	TGTGCCTGGAGTCCAGGACTCAATCAGCCCCAGCATTTT	CAWSPGLNQPQHF
NA	TRBV5-4	NA	TRBJ1-6	TGTGCCAGCAGCCCCCGGCGGGGAGCTAATTCACCCCTCCACTTT	CASSPRRGANSPLHF
NA	TRBV27	NA	TRBJ1-1	TGTGCCAGCAAAGACAGCGTGATCAACACTGAAGCTTTCTTT	CASKDSVINTEAFF
NA	TRBV4-1	TRBD1	TRBJ1-1	TGCGCCAGCAGGTTAACAGGGGCGATCGCTCCTGAAGCTTTCTTT	CASRLTGAIAPEAFF
NA	TRBV29-1	NA	TRBJ1-3	TGCAGCGTTGGGGGGGGATCTGGAAACACCATATATTTT	CSVGGGSGNTIYF
NA	TRBV7-2	NA	TRBJ1-6	TGTGCCAGCAGCTTTTCCGTACCACCCCTCCACTTT	CASSFSVPPLHF
few	TRBV18	TRBD1	TRBJ2-5	TGTGCCAGCTCTTTGGACAGGGGGCGAGATGAGACCCAGTACTTC	CASSLDRGRDETQYF
NA	TRBV29-1	NA	TRBJ2-7	TGCAGCGTTGCTGGCCGCCAGGGGAGCGAGCAGTACTTC	CSVAGRQGSEQYF
few	TRBV18	NA	TRBJ2-3	TGTGCCAGCTCTTTGACGAGGGTAAGCACAGATACGCAGTATTTT	CASSLTRVSTDTQYF
few	TRBV11-1	TRBD1	TRBJ2-2	TGTGCCAGCAGCGGCAGGGGGCACACCGGGGAGCTGTTTTTT	CASSGRGHTGELFF
medium-sized	TRBV9	NA	TRBJ2-2	TGTGCCAGCAGTTCACTAGGGGGATGGACCGGGGAGCTGTTTTTT	CASSSLGGWTGELFF
NA	TRBV5-1	TRBD1	TRBJ2-4	TGCGCCAGCAGCACTACCGGGACAGGGGGTTTTCAGTACTTC	CASSTTGTGGFQYF
few	TRBV7-9	TRBD1	TRBJ1-1	TGTGCCAGCAGCTTGGGGCAGGGGGGAGAGGGTGAAGCTTTCTTT	CASSLGQGGEGEAFF
NA	TRBV5-8	NA	TRBJ1-4	TGTGCCAGCAGCGTGGGAGCAGGGGTAGGGGAAAAACTGTTTTTT	CASSVGAGVGEKLFF
NA	TRBV7-9	NA	TRBJ1-4	TGTGCCAGCAGCTTGTTAACAGGACAGAGAAGGGAAAAACTGTTTTTT	CASSLLTGQRREKLFF
NA	TRBV5-4	NA	TRBJ2-7	TGTGCCAGCAGCTTGGGAGGGGGTCAGGTGGGCGAGCAGTACTTC	CASSLGGGQVGEQYF
NA	TRBV19	NA	TRBJ1-1	TGTGCCAGTAGAAGGGGCAGGGTGAACACTGAAGCTTTCTTT	CASRRGRVNTEAFF
few	TRBV7-2	NA	TRBJ2-7	TGTGCCAGCAGCAAGACCCCACTGGACAGTTTCTACGAGCAGTACTTC	CASSKTPLDSFYEQYF
NA	TRBV4-2	NA	TRBJ1-3	TGTGCCAGCAGCCCGATACACCCCGATACAGGAAACACCATATATTTT	CASSPIHPDTGNTIYF
NA	TRBV5-1	NA	TRBJ1-1	TGCGCCAGCAGCTTGGGCCCCGCCGGGGAAAACACTGAAGCTTTCTTT	CASSLGPAGENTEAFF